One sample yielded the 30 T cell receptor beta chains listed below, sequenced in a study of T-cell memory formation after mild COVID-19. TCRdb re-called the 5' RACE reads with MiXCR, one entry per CDR3 protein. The sample has about 470,000 distinct CDR3 sequences, roughly 25% seen once. Sequencing was carried out using PBMCs or a T cell subset sorted from them (not recorded which). These receptors all come from an adult woman who had mild COVID-19 (a few samples of this study predate the infection). Cell type and time point are not known.

The chain has TRBV12-3 or TRBV12-4 and TRBJ2-6; D tentatively fits TRBD1 or TRBD2 (6 bases each). The CDR3 loop spans 21 amino acids. V was clipped by 3 bases and J by 2 bases, with 26 bases between them. The CDR3 DNA follows: TGTGCCAGCAGTTTTCCCCCGGGGGCAGGGAATCTTAAAACTGGGGCCAACGTCCTGACTTTC. It codes for CASSFPPGAGNLKTGANVLTF.

About this clonotype: Lacking the conserved final phenylalanine or tryptophan, this CDR3 likely reflects a read error. The V gene is TRBV12-3 or TRBV12-4, the J gene TRBJ1-1; 8 bases match TRBD1. CDR3 length: 15 amino acids. Trimming cost V 6 bases and J 9 bases; bases outside gene matches: 15. The CDR3: CASSPSGGAGLKAFI. The CDR3 bases are TGTGCCAGCAGCCCCTCAGGGGGCGCGGGATTGAAAGCTTTCATT.

V is TRBV5-4 and J is TRBJ2-4, with 8 bases lining up with TRBD1. The length of the CDR3 is 14 residues. From germline, CDR1 is SGHNT and CDR2 YYREEE (reference sequence). Germline trimming cut 2 bases from V and 7 bases from J; bases unmatched to any gene: 5. The CDR3: CASSFPQGANIQYF. The CDR3 DNA sequence: TGTGCCAGCAGCTTTCCGCAGGGGGCGAACATTCAGTACTTC.

This chain connects TRBV11-3 to TRBJ2-1; D perhaps matches TRBD2 (7 bases). The germline gives CDR1 SGHNT, CDR2 YENEEA. V lost 5 bases and J 7 bases, leaving 18 bases between the germline ends. The CDR3 has 15 amino acids. CDR3: CASSPRGGSRNEQFF. CDR3 in DNA: TGTGCCAGCAGCCCCAGGGGCGGGAGTAGGAATGAGCAGTTCTTC. The full variable domain, rest sourced from reference TRBV11-3 and TRBJ2-1, is EAGVVQSPRYKIIEKKQPVAFWCNPISGHNTLYWYLQNLGQGPELLIRYENEEAVDDSQLPKDRFSAERLKGVDSTLKIQPAELGDSAVYLCASSPRGGSRNEQFFGPGTRLTVL.

The V and J genes are TRBV6-2 or TRBV6-3 and TRBJ2-1, with a weak D call TRBD1 (6 bases). Germline CDR1 is MNHEY and CDR2 is SVGEGT. V shed 2 bases and J shed 1 base, with 21 bases lying between them. CDR3 length: 19 residues. The chain's CDR3 is CASSYGGQGARRSYNEQFF. The CDR3 DNA reads as TGTGCCAGCAGTTACGGGGGCCAAGGAGCTCGGAGGTCCTACAATGAGCAGTTCTTC.

The chain links TRBV7-9 to TRBJ2-3, with TRBD1 identical over 10 bases. Per germline, CDR1 SEHNR and CDR2 FQNEAQ (reference sequence). Trimming took 5 bases from V and 1 from J; bases not matched to a gene: 3. CDR3 size: 15 residues. The CDR3 DNA sequence: TGTGCCAGCAGCGTCGGGACAGGGGGCACAGATACGCAGTATTTT. Translating gives CASSVGTGGTDTQYF.

This chain uses TRBV12-3 or TRBV12-4 with TRBJ1-1; the match to TRBD1 covers 8 bases. The CDR3 covers 13 residues. Trimming at V came to 5 bases and at J to 7 bases, leaving 6 bases not matched to a gene. The CDR3 region has the DNA TGTGCCAGCAGTCCTGACAGGGGATATGAAGCTTTCTTT. Protein: CASSPDRGYEAFF.

The chain couples TRBV21-1 to TRBJ2-1; TRBD1, as called in the table, went unchecked against the DNA. TRBV21-1 is classified as a pseudogene. The CDR3 runs to 14 residues. DNA of the CDR3: TGTGCCAGCAGCTCCCAGGACGGGGGAGGTGAGCAGTTCTTC. Its protein product is CASSSQDGGGEQFF.

This clonotype was counted at least ten times. The chain links TRBV12-3 or TRBV12-4 to TRBJ2-1, with TRBD1 matching over 8 bases. After removal of 9 bases from V and 1 base from J, the junction contained 8 bases not matched to a gene. The CDR3 has 15 residues. This CDR3 is CASSPTGGSYNEQFF. Written as DNA, the CDR3 is TGTGCCAGTAGCCCTACAGGGGGTTCCTACAATGAGCAGTTCTTC.

This clonotype was observed a handful of times. CDR3 protein: CSARAGGRAPNTEAFF. CDR3 bases: TGCAGTGCTAGAGCGGGTGGCAGGGCCCCGAACACTGAAGCTTTCTTT. The chain recombines TRBV20-1 with TRBJ1-1; D may be TRBD1 (5 bases). Germline CDR1 reads DFQATT; CDR2 reads SNEGSKA (reference sequence). The length of the CDR3 is 16 residues. Trimming removed 1 base at V and 1 base at J, with 16 bases between.

The chain links TRBV20-1 to TRBJ2-5; D gene ambiguous. V shed 1 base and J shed 5 bases, with 17 bases lying between them. The CDR3 consists of 15 residues. From germline, CDR1 is DFQATT and CDR2 SNEGSKA (reference sequence). The DNA of the CDR3 is TGCAGTGCTAGAGCAGATGCCAGTCTTTGGGAGACCCAGTACTTC. It yields the protein CSARADASLWETQYF.

The chain is built from TRBV7-8 and TRBJ1-1; tentative D call: TRBD1 (5 bases). Germline V gene lookup returns CDR1 SGHVS and CDR2 FQNEAQ. The length of the CDR3 is 13 residues. V lost 3 bases, J lost 4 bases, and 9 bases lay in between. The CDR3 coding sequence is TGTGCCAGCAGCTTTGAGAGGGGCACTGAAGCTTTCTTT. Translation: CASSFERGTEAFF. Complete variable domain (other parts from reference TRBV7-8 and TRBJ1-1): GAGVSQSPRYKVAKRGQDVALRCDPISGHVSLFWYQQALGQGPEFLTYFQNEAQLDKSGLPSDRFFAERPEGSVSTLKIQRTQQEDSAVYLCASSFERGTEAFFGQGTRLTVV.

This clonotype turned up a few times. This chain connects TRBV9 to TRBJ2-7; weak D call: TRBD2 (5 bases). The CDR3 length is 14 residues. V lost 5 bases, J lost 3 bases, and 15 bases lay in between. CDR1 and CDR2 from the germline V gene are SGDLS and YYNGEE. The CDR3 nucleotides read TGTGCCAGCAGTGTGGATGGGAGTTACTACGAGCAGTACTTC. As protein: CASSVDGSYYEQYF.

The rearrangement joins TRBV20-1 to TRBJ1-4; 7 nucleotides align to TRBD1. CDR3 length equals 15 residues. The V segment lost 6 bases and the J segment 6 bases; nucleotides outside the gene matches: 13. Germline loops: CDR1 DFQATT, CDR2 SNEGSKA (reference sequence). The DNA for the CDR3 is TGCAGTGCGGGAGGGACAGACAGCGTGTATGAAAAACTGTTTTTT. Its translation is CSAGGTDSVYEKLFF.

The gene calls are TRBV7-9 and TRBJ2-2; perhaps TRBD2 as D (6 bases). The germline V gene encodes CDR1 SEHNR and CDR2 FQNEAQ (reference sequence). The CDR3 covers 16 residues. The V and J ends lost 5 bases and 1 base respectively, with 14 bases between them. The CDR3 DNA reads as TGTGCCAGCAGCCCCCCGGGACTGAGGAACACCGGGGAGCTGTTTTTT. Residues: CASSPPGLRNTGELFF.

This chain joins TRBV4-3 and TRBJ2-7; D call uncertain. Germline V gene sequence: CDR1 LGHNA, CDR2 YSLEER. V was clipped by 0 bases and J by 2 bases, with 17 bases between them. The CDR3 spans 17 residues. The DNA of the CDR3 is TGCGCCAGCAGCCAAGAGTATCTAGGAACCGCAGCCTACGAGCAGTACTTC. Translating it yields CASSQEYLGTAAYEQYF.

This clonotype was seen many times. V is TRBV4-2 and J is TRBJ2-4, with no clear D. Germline CDR1 is LGHNA and CDR2 is YNFKEQ. Deletions cut 1 base from V and 0 bases from J, with 7 bases between. CDR3 length: 15 residues. The chain's CDR3 is CASSQAPGAKNIQYF. The DNA for the CDR3 is TGTGCCAGCAGCCAAGCCCCGGGAGCCAAAAACATTCAGTACTTC.

The chain couples TRBV25-1 to TRBJ2-7; no clear D gene. CDR3 length equals 13 residues. Germline values: CDR1 MGHDK, CDR2 SYGVNS. V was clipped by 4 bases and J by 3 bases, with 10 bases between them. Written as DNA, the CDR3 is TGTGCCAGCAGTGCAACGGTGGGCTACGAGCAGTACTTC. Translating gives CASSATVGYEQYF.

This clonotype was counted many times. The J gene is TRBJ1-5, the V gene TRBV5-8; D call uncertain. Germline V gene sequence: CDR1 SGHTS, CDR2 YDEGEE. The CDR3 covers 14 residues. Trimming removed 1 base at V and 7 bases at J, with 12 bases between. In nucleotides, the CDR3 is TGTGCCAGCAGCTTGAAAGGCTCCTTACAGCCCCAGCATTTT. This gives the protein CASSLKGSLQPQHF.

In its sample, this clonotype was seen a few times. The V call is TRBV3-1, the J call TRBJ2-7; 8 bases are shared with TRBD1. With V trimmed by 3 bases and J by 3 bases, 4 bases remained unmatched. This CDR3 has 14 residues. Germline values: CDR1 LGHDT, CDR2 YNNKEL (reference sequence). CDR3 loop: CASSHPGGNYEQYF. The CDR3 DNA is TGTGCCAGCAGCCATCCAGGGGGCAACTACGAGCAGTACTTC.

The rearrangement uses TRBV24-1 and TRBJ2-5, with D uncertain. The length of the CDR3 is 11 residues. Germline V gives CDR1 KGHDR, CDR2 SFDVKD. V was trimmed by 3 bases and J by 9 bases, leaving 7 bases between them. The CDR3 here is CATSDGVAQYF. CDR3 nucleotides: TGTGCCACCAGTGATGGGGTGGCCCAGTACTTC.

This clonotype was recorded a few times. The rearrangement uses TRBV5-1 and TRBJ1-1; D gene uncertain. V lost 1 base and J lost 1, with 11 bases in between. Germline V gene lookup returns CDR1 SGHRS and CDR2 YFSETQ. CDR3 length: 15 amino acids. CDR3: CASSLFYGTNTEAFF. The DNA for the CDR3 is TGCGCCAGCAGCTTGTTCTACGGTACGAACACTGAAGCTTTCTTT.

V usage is TRBV5-4 and J usage is TRBJ2-1, with 7 bases identical to TRBD2. Germline CDR1 and CDR2: SGHNT and YYREEE (reference sequence). There are 13 residues in the CDR3. Germline trimming cut 9 bases from V and 3 bases from J; bases unmatched to any gene: 6. CDR3 amino acids: CAMAGELYNEQFF. In nucleotides, the CDR3 is TGTGCCATGGCGGGGGAGCTCTACAATGAGCAGTTCTTC.

This rearrangement joins TRBV6-2 or TRBV6-3 to TRBJ1-5, with 7 bases matching TRBD1. The V gene's germline CDR1 is MNHEY and CDR2 SVGEGT. The junction had 5 bases not matched to a gene; V was cut back by 0 bases and J by 6 bases. CDR3 length: 15 amino acids. For the CDR3, the DNA is TGTGCCAGCAGTTACTCGGCAGGGGGGCGTCAGCCCCAGCATTTT. Residues: CASSYSAGGRQPQHF.

CDR3 sequence: CSVEDGGGTSYEQYF. The CDR3 DNA sequence: TGCAGCGTTGAAGATGGCGGGGGGACCTCCTACGAGCAGTACTTC. The chain links TRBV29-1 to TRBJ2-7; 8 bases fit TRBD2. After removal of 0 bases from V and 0 bases from J, the junction contained 4 bases not matched to a gene. The CDR3 extends over 15 amino acids. Germline V gives CDR1 SQVTM, CDR2 ANQGSEA.

This clonotype was seen once. The genes are TRBV7-9 and TRBJ2-5; 8 positions agree with TRBD2. The germline V gene encodes CDR1 SEHNR and CDR2 FQNEAQ (reference sequence). After removal of 3 bases from V and 3 bases from J, the junction contained 6 bases not matched to a gene. The CDR3 sequence is 15 residues long. CDR3 protein: CASSLISGSEETQYF. CDR3 sequence (DNA): TGTGCCAGCAGCTTGATAAGCGGGAGCGAAGAGACCCAGTACTTC.

This sequence joins TRBV7-2 and TRBJ2-3; D not certain. CDR1 and CDR2 from the germline V gene are SGHTA and FQGNSA. Trimming left V 2 bases short and J 6 bases short, with 15 bases between. This CDR3 region has 15 residues. The CDR3 sequence is CASSLLGRLDDTQYF. CDR3 in DNA: TGTGCCAGCAGCTTATTAGGCAGGCTGGATGATACGCAGTATTTT.

This chain joins TRBV12-3 or TRBV12-4 and TRBJ2-7; a weak D match, TRBD1 (5 bases). The germline V and J ends were trimmed by 3 bases and 5 bases, with 11 bases remaining between them. This CDR3 is built from 13 residues. The CDR3 loop reads CASSFLTGHEQYF. CDR3 sequence (DNA): TGTGCCAGCAGTTTTCTTACAGGCCACGAGCAGTACTTC.

V gene TRBV7-9 combines with J gene TRBJ2-7; 10 bases map to TRBD2. Germline-derived CDR1 and CDR2 are SEHNR and FQNEAQ (reference sequence). This CDR3 spans 14 amino acids. The V segment lost 3 bases and the J segment 5 bases; nucleotides outside the gene matches: 4. CDR3 sequence (DNA): TGTGCCAGCAGCTTTGGTCTAGCGGGAGACGAGCAGTACTTC. Amino acid sequence: CASSFGLAGDEQYF.

This clonotype has more than one count but fewer than ten. The chain joins TRBV7-9 to TRBJ1-1, with D perhaps matching TRBD1 (5 bases). Trimming took 1 base from V and 11 from J, leaving 20 bases between them. CDR3 length: 15 residues. Germline V gene sequence: CDR1 SEHNR, CDR2 FQNEAQ (reference sequence). The CDR3 sequence: CASSLGGALQWVAFF. The DNA of the CDR3 is TGTGCCAGCAGCTTAGGCGGGGCCCTCCAGTGGGTCGCTTTCTTT. The full variable domain, its missing parts supplied by reference TRBV7-9 and TRBJ1-1, is DTGVSQNPRHKITKRGQNVTFRCDPISEHNRLYWYRQTLGQGPEFLTYFQNEAQLEKSRLLSDRFSAERPKGSFSTLEIQRTEQGDSAMYLCASSLGGALQWVAFFGQGTRLTVV.